A single sample gave rise to the 2 T cell receptor beta chains below, sequenced in a study of cytomegalovirus exposure and HLA in healthy donors. PCR amplification relied on 60 Vbeta primers (plus 13 Jbeta primers). Clones were read by immunoSEQ multiplex PCR, and TCRdb kept only the in-frame ones, dropping some. The table has 180,000 or so clones, more than 60% seen once; the top ten hold 1.4%. The sequencing sample was made of PBMCs. The receptors come from a man aged 18 to 30 in good health and CMV-seronegative.

The gene calls are TRBV4-3 and TRBJ2-7; TRBD2 aligns across 10 bases. The V gene's germline CDR1 is LGHNA and CDR2 YSLEER. CDR3 length: 18 residues. After removal of 3 bases from V and 7 bases from J, the junction contained 18 bases not matched to a gene. CDR3 amino acids: CASSQAWQGLATPGEQYF. Written as DNA, the CDR3 is TGCGCCAGCAGCCAGGCATGGCAGGGACTAGCGACCCCGGGAGAGCAGTACTTC.

This chain links TRBV7-2 with TRBJ2-5; 7 bases are shared with TRBD2. Germline V CDR1 and CDR2: SGHTA, FQGNSA. The CDR3 contains 15 residues. Trimming at V came to 0 bases and at J to 4 bases, leaving 5 bases not matched to a gene. The CDR3 protein is CASSLAGGPSETQYF. CDR3 in DNA: TGTGCCAGCAGCTTAGCGGGAGGGCCCTCAGAGACCCAGTACTTC.